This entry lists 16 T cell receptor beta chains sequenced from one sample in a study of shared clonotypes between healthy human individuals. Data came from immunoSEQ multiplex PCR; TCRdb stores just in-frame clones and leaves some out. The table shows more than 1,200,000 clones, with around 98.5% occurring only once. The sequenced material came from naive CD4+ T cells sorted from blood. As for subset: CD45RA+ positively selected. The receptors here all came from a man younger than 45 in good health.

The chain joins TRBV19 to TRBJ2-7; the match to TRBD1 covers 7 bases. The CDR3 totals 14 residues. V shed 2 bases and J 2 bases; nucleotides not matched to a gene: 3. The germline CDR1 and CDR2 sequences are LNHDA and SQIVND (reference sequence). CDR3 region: CASSINRGAYEQYF. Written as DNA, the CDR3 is TGTGCCAGTAGTATAAACAGGGGAGCCTACGAGCAGTACTTC.

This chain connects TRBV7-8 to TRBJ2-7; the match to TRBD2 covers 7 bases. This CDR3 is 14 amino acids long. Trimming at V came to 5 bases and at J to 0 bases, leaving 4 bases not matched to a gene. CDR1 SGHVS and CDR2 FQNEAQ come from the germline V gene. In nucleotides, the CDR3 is TGTGCCAGCAGCGCCCTAGCGGTCTCCTACGAGCAGTACTTC. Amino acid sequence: CASSALAVSYEQYF.

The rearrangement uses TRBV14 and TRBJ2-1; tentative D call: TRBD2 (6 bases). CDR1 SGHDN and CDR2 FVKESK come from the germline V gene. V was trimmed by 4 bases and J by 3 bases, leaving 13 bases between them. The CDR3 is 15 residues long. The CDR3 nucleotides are TGTGCCAGCAGCCTCGCGGCGGGACTCTACAATGAGCAGTTCTTC. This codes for CASSLAAGLYNEQFF. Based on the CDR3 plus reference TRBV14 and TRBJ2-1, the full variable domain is EAGVTQFPSHSVIEKGQTVTLRCDPISGHDNLYWYRRVMGKEIKFLLHFVKESKQDESGMPNNRFLAERTGGTYSTLKVQPAELEDSGVYFCASSLAAGLYNEQFFGPGTRLTVL.

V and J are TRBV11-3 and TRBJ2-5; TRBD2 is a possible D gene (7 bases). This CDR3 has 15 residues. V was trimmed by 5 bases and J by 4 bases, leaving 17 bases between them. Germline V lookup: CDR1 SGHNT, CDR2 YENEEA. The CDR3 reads CASSRGRGLGETQYF. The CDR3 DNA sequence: TGTGCCAGCAGCAGGGGGAGGGGATTGGGAGAGACCCAGTACTTC.

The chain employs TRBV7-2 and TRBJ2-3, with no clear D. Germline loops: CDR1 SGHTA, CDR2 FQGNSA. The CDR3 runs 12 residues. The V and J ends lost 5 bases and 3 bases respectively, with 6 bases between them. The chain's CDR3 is CASSRNTDTQYF. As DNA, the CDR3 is TGTGCCAGCAGCCGTAATACAGATACGCAGTATTTT.

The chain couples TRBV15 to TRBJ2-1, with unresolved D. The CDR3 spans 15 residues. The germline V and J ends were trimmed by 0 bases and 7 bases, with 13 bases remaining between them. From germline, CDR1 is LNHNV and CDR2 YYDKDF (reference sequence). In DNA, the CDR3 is TGTGCCACCAGCAGAGATGCCCGGAACGGGAATGAGCAGTTCTTC. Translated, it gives CATSRDARNGNEQFF.

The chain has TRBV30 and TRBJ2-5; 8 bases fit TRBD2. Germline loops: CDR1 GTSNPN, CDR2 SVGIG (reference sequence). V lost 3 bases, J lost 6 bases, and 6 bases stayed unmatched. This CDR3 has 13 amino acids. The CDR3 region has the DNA TGTGCCTGGAGGGGTAGCGGGACACAGACCCAGTACTTC. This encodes CAWRGSGTQTQYF.

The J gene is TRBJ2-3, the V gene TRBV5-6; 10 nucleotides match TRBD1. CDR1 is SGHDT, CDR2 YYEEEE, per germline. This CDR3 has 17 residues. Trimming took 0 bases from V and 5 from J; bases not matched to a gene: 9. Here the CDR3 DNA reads TGTGCCAGCAGCTTGGCTAGTTCGGGACAGGGGAAAGATACGCAGTATTTT. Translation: CASSLASSGQGKDTQYF. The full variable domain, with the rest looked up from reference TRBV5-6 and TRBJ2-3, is DAGVTQSPTHLIKTRGQQVTLRCSPKSGHDTVSWYQQALGQGPQFIFQYYEEEERQRGNFPDRFSGHQFPNYSSELNVNALLLGDSALYLCASSLASSGQGKDTQYFGPGTRLTVL.

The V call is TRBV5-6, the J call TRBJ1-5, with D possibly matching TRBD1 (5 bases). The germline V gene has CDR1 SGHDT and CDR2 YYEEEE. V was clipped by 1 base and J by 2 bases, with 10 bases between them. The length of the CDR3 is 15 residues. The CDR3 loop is CASSLIGVGNQPQHF. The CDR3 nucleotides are TGTGCCAGCAGCTTGATAGGGGTGGGCAATCAGCCCCAGCATTTT.

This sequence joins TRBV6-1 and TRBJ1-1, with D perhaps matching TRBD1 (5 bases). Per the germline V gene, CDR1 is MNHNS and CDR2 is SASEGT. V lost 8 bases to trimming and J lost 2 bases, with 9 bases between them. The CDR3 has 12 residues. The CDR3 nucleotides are TGTGCCAGCGGGACCGGAAACACTGAAGCTTTCTTT. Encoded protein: CASGTGNTEAFF.

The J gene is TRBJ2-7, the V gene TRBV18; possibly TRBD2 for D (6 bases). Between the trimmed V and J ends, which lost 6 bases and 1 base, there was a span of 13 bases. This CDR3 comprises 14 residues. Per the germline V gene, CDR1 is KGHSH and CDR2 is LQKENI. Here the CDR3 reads CASSPVAESYEQYF. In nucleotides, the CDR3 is TGTGCCAGCTCGCCGGTAGCGGAGTCCTACGAGCAGTACTTC.

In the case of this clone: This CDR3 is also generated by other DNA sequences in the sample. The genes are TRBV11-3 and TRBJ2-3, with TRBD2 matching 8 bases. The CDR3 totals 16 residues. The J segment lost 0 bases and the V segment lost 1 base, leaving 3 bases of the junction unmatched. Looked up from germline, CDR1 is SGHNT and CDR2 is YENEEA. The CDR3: CASSLGASGSTDTQYF. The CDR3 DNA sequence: TGTGCCAGCAGCTTAGGTGCTAGCGGGAGCACAGATACGCAGTATTTT. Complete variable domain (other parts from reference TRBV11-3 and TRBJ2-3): EAGVVQSPRYKIIEKKQPVAFWCNPISGHNTLYWYLQNLGQGPELLIRYENEEAVDDSQLPKDRFSAERLKGVDSTLKIQPAELGDSAVYLCASSLGASGSTDTQYFGPGTRLTVL.

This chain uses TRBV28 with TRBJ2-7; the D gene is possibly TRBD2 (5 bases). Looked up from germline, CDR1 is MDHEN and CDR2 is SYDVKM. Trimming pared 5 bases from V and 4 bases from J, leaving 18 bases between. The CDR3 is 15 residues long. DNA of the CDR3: TGTGCCAGCAGTGCGCTTGGTGCGGGTAGGTACGAGCAGTACTTC. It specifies CASSALGAGRYEQYF.

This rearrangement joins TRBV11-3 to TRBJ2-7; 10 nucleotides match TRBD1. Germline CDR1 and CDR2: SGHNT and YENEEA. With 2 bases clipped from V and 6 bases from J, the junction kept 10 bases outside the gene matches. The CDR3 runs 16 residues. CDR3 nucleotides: TGTGCCAGCAGCTTAAGCCCGGGACAGGGGAGTACCGAGCAGTACTTC. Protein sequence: CASSLSPGQGSTEQYF. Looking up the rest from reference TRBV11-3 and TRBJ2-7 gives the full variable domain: EAGVVQSPRYKIIEKKQPVAFWCNPISGHNTLYWYLQNLGQGPELLIRYENEEAVDDSQLPKDRFSAERLKGVDSTLKIQPAELGDSAVYLCASSLSPGQGSTEQYFGPGTRLTVT.

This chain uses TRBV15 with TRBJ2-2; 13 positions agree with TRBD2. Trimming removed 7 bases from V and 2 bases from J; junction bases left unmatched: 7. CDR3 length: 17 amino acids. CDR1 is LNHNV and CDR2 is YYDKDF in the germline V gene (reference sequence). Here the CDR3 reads CATTETSGRPNTGELFF. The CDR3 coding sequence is TGTGCCACCACCGAGACTAGCGGGAGGCCCAACACCGGGGAGCTGTTTTTT.

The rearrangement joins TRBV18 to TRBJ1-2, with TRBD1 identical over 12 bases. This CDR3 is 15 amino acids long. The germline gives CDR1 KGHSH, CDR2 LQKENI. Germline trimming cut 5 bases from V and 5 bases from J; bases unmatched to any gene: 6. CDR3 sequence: CASSSGQGARYGYTF. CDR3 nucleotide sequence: TGTGCCAGCTCATCGGGACAGGGGGCTCGTTATGGCTACACCTTC.